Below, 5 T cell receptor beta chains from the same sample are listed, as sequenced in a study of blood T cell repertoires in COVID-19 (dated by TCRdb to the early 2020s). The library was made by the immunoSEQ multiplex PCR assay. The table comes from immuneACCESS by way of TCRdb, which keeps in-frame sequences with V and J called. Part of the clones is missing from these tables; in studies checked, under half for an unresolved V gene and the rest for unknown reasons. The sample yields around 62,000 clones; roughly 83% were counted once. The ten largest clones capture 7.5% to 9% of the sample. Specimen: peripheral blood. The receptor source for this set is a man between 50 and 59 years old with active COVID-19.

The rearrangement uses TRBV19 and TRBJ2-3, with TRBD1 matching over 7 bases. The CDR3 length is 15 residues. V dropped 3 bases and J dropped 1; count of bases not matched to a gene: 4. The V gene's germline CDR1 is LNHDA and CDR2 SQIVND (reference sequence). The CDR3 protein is CASSINTGGTDTQYF. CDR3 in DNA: TGTGCCAGTAGTATCAATACAGGGGGCACAGATACGCAGTATTTT.

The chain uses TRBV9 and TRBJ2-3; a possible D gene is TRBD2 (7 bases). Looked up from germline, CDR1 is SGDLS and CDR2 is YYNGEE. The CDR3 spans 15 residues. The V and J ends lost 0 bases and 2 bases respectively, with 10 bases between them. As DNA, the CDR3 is TGTGCCAGCAGCGTAGAGGCGGGGGCCACAGATACGCAGTATTTT. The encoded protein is CASSVEAGATDTQYF.

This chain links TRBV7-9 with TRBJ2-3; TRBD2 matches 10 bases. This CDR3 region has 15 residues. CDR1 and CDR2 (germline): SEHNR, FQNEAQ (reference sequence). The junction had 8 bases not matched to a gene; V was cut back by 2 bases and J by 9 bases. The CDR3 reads CASSLWVAGGETQYF. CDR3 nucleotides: TGTGCCAGCAGCTTATGGGTAGCGGGAGGAGAGACGCAGTATTTT. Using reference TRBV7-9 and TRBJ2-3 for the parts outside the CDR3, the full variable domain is DTGVSQNPRHKITKRGQNVTFRCDPISEHNRLYWYRQTLGQGPEFLTYFQNEAQLEKSRLLSDRFSAERPKGSFSTLEIQRTEQGDSAMYLCASSLWVAGGETQYFGPGTRLTVL.

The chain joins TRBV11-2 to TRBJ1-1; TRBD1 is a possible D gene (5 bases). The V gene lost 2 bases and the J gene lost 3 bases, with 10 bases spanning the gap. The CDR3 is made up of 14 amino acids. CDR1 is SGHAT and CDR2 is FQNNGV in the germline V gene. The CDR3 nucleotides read TGTGCCAGCAGCTTACAGGGAGGGTACACTGAAGCTTTCTTT. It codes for CASSLQGGYTEAFF.

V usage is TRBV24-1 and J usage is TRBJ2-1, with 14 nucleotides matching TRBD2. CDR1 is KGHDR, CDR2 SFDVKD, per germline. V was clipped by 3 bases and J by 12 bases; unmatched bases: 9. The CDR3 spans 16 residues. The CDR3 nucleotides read TGTGCCACCAGTGATCCGGGACTAGCGGGAGAAATGGTGCAGTTCTTC. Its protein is CATSDPGLAGEMVQFF.